This T cell receptor (beta chain) was sequenced for a study of blood T cell repertoires in COVID-19. Study as a whole: The United States, Italy and Spain supplied acute and convalescent COVID-19 samples.

The protocol was immunoSEQ multiplex PCR, while the TCRdb copy is restricted to in-frame clones and leaves out a portion. The sample comprises about 170,000 clones, approximately 82% of which are singletons, and roughly 15% rests with the top ten. V lost 3 bases and J 2 bases, leaving 17 bases between the germline ends. Germline V gene data show CDR1 as SGHTA and CDR2 as FQGNSA. The CDR3 spans 16 residues. Sequencing input: PBMCs or T cells enriched from blood (not recorded which). The sequence was collected from a man between 45 and 60 years old who had recovered from COVID-19. V gene TRBV7-2 combines with J gene TRBJ2-7, with D possibly TRBD2 on 6 matching bases. Written as DNA, the CDR3 is TGTGCCAGCAGCTTTGACTCTAGTCGGGGGACCTACGAGCAGTACTTC. Amino acid sequence: CASSFDSSRGTYEQYF.